This T cell receptor beta chain was recorded in a study of cytomegalovirus exposure and HLA in healthy donors. Background on the study: Approximately 180 million T cells yielded about 120 million unique TCR beta sequences, as an earlier analysis found.

Whole-study findings and limits: Exclusion applied to some V segments, including TRBV6-2 and TRBV6-3, as they were indistinguishable. Rates of TCR association differed by HLA locus in a later analysis, with DRB1 highest and HLA-C lowest.

Turning to this clone: The target antigen is unknown.

The CDR3 has 11 residues. V lost 6 bases, J lost 5 bases, and 7 bases lay in between. Germline-derived CDR1 and CDR2 are MNHNY and SVGAGI (reference sequence). The PCR contained 60 Vbeta and 13 Jbeta primers. In the original workflow: About 9.9 million of the about 80 million unique TCR beta chains counted in a later analysis were shared. Here immunoSEQ multiplex PCR was the method, and the copy in TCRdb shows in-frame clones only, minus some. The D gene and trimming were derived from the DNA, and the V and J assignments and clone size from that table. Here the sample spans about 120,000 clones, 75% being singletons.

Sequencing used PBMCs. V is TRBV6-6 and J is TRBJ2-5; D remains unclear. This clonotype was sampled from a woman in her thirties or forties in good health and CMV-seropositive. The DNA of the CDR3 is TGTGCCAGCAGCCCTGAGGAGACCCAGTACTTC. It translates to CASSPEETQYF.